The 25 T cell receptor beta chains below all came from one sample that was sequenced in a study of shared clonotypes between healthy human individuals. TCRdb's table, derived via immunoSEQ multiplex PCR, lists solely in-frame clones and lacks some. The sample holds about 1 million clones, around 74% seen once. Material: memory CD4+ T cells sorted from blood. Subset in this sample: CD45RA-negative fraction. The receptor source for this set is a man aged 18-30 years in good health.

This clone has just one count. V gene TRBV9 combines with J gene TRBJ2-1, with 7 bases that match TRBD1. From germline, CDR1 is SGDLS and CDR2 YYNGEE. Losses at the gene ends were 1 base for V and 6 bases for J; bases not matched to a gene: 1. CDR3 length: 13 residues. CDR3 DNA: TGTGCCAGCAGCGTACAGGGGGTCAATGAGCAGTTCTTC. It encodes CASSVQGVNEQFF. Full variable domain (remainder filled in from reference TRBV9 and TRBJ2-1): DSGVTQTPKHLITATGQRVTLRCSPRSGDLSVYWYQQSLDQGLQFLIQYYNGEERAKGNILERFSAQQFPDLHSELNLSSLELGDSALYFCASSVQGVNEQFFGPGTRLTVL.

V usage is TRBV7-2 and J usage is TRBJ1-6, with no clear D. Germline CDR1 is SGHTA and CDR2 is FQGNSA. Between the trimmed V and J ends, which lost 2 bases and 8 bases, there was a span of 10 bases. The CDR3 extends over 14 amino acids. The CDR3 bases are TGTGCCAGCAGCTTAACTGGGTGGGATTCACCCCTCCACTTT. Its protein is CASSLTGWDSPLHF.

This clone was seen a few times. The chain has TRBV30 and TRBJ2-1, with unresolved D. CDR3 size: 12 residues. CDR1 GTSNPN and CDR2 SVGIG come from the germline V gene (reference sequence). The V and J ends lost 3 bases and 10 bases respectively, with 13 bases between them. CDR3 region: CAWRGNEYEQFF. The CDR3 DNA reads as TGTGCCTGGAGGGGCAATGAGTACGAGCAGTTCTTC.

The V call is TRBV5-1, the J call TRBJ2-1, with 8 bases aligning to TRBD2. Per the germline V gene, CDR1 is SGHRS and CDR2 is YFSETQ. J lost 7 bases, V lost 4 bases, and 10 bases had no gene match. This CDR3 comprises 15 residues. CDR3 DNA sequence: TGCGCCAGCAGCACCGTGGCGGGAGGAAGAAATGAGCAGTTCTTC. Its translation is CASSTVAGGRNEQFF.

The V gene is TRBV7-2, the J gene TRBJ2-7, with 8 bases matching TRBD2. The CDR3 is 15 amino acids. The trim removed 2 bases at V and 1 base at J, leaving 4 bases unmatched. Germline CDR1 reads SGHTA; CDR2 reads FQGNSA. The CDR3 DNA reads TGTGCCAGCAGCTTAACAGCGGGAGATTCCTACGAGCAGTACTTC. It is translated as CASSLTAGDSYEQYF.

The gene calls are TRBV5-5 and TRBJ1-2, with D unclear. Germline V gives CDR1 SGHKS, CDR2 YYEKEE (reference sequence). V dropped 0 bases and J dropped 0 bases, with 18 bases sitting between them. The CDR3 covers 18 residues. CDR3 loop: CASSLELSGRSPNYGYTF. The CDR3 nucleotides are TGTGCCAGCAGCTTGGAACTCAGCGGCCGATCTCCTAACTATGGCTACACCTTC.

This clone was observed a handful of times. V gene TRBV6-5 combines with J gene TRBJ2-2; maybe TRBD1 (5 bases). CDR3 size: 14 residues. Per germline, CDR1 MNHEY and CDR2 SVGAGI. Trimming took 6 bases from V and 4 from J, leaving 12 bases between them. CDR3 region: CASRRDRSTGELFF. The CDR3 DNA is TGTGCCAGCAGACGCGACAGATCCACCGGGGAGCTGTTTTTT.

The V call is TRBV7-9, the J call TRBJ1-1, with 7 bases fitting TRBD1. J gave up 1 base and V 1 base, and 6 bases lay outside the gene matches. Germline lookup yields CDR1 SEHNR and CDR2 FQNEAQ (reference sequence). The CDR3 length is 16 residues. CDR3 sequence (DNA): TGTGCCAGCAGCTTAGGGGCCGGGACAGCGAACACTGAAGCTTTCTTT. It is translated as CASSLGAGTANTEAFF.

This clone was found many times. This chain connects TRBV6-5 to TRBJ2-7; TRBD2 aligns across 11 bases. The CDR3 contains 14 residues. V dropped 6 bases and J dropped 2; count of bases not matched to a gene: 3. CDR1 and CDR2 from the germline V gene are MNHEY and SVGAGI. In DNA form, the CDR3 reads TGTGCCAGCAGGCTAGCGGGGGGCGCCTACGAGCAGTACTTC. It is translated as CASRLAGGAYEQYF.

The chain is built from TRBV11-3 and TRBJ2-7, with D possibly being TRBD1 (6 bases). Trimming cost V 7 bases and J 0 bases, with 16 bases left between them. CDR3 length: 15 amino acids. Germline lookup yields CDR1 SGHNT and CDR2 YENEEA. DNA for the CDR3: TGTGCCAGCACCAGCTCCTCAGGGGACTCCTACGAGCAGTACTTC. It specifies CASTSSSGDSYEQYF.

The chain recombines TRBV7-8 with TRBJ1-1; unclear D gene. V lost 3 bases and J lost 5, with 7 bases in between. From germline, CDR1 is SGHVS and CDR2 FQNEAQ. This CDR3 contains 12 residues. The CDR3 sequence is CASSFAGTEAFF. The CDR3 DNA sequence: TGTGCCAGCAGCTTCGCGGGGACTGAAGCTTTCTTT.

A single count supports this clone. The genes are TRBV6-5 and TRBJ1-2; the D gene is possibly TRBD1 (6 bases). CDR1 and CDR2 (germline): MNHEY, SVGAGI. This CDR3 contains 14 residues. V shed 4 bases and J shed 2 bases, with 11 bases lying between them. The CDR3 DNA reads TGTGCCAGCAGTTCCACGGACAGAAACTATGGCTACACCTTC. Its translation is CASSSTDRNYGYTF.

The chain links TRBV4-3 to TRBJ2-1; 10 nucleotides agree with TRBD2. V was clipped by 4 bases and J by 4 bases; unmatched bases: 4. The CDR3 consists of 15 residues. CDR1 LGHNA and CDR2 YSLEER come from the germline V gene. CDR3 sequence: CASSPQGLAYNEQFF. The CDR3 region has the DNA TGCGCCAGCAGCCCGCAGGGACTAGCGTACAATGAGCAGTTCTTC.

The chain uses TRBV27 and TRBJ2-1; TRBD2 matches at 7 bases. Trimming cost V 2 bases and J 2 bases; bases outside gene matches: 3. The CDR3 contains 15 residues. Germline assignment: CDR1 MNHEY and CDR2 SMNVEV (reference sequence). CDR3 loop: CASSLAGAPYNEQFF. For the CDR3, the DNA is TGTGCCAGCAGTTTAGCGGGAGCCCCCTACAATGAGCAGTTCTTC.

V and J are TRBV9 and TRBJ1-1; D ambiguous. Germline assignment: CDR1 SGDLS and CDR2 YYNGEE. This CDR3 is 15 amino acids long. V gave up 3 bases and J gave up 1 base, with 13 bases separating them. The CDR3 DNA follows: TGTGCCAGCAGCGCCAATCCGAGCGGGAACACTGAAGCTTTCTTT. It specifies CASSANPSGNTEAFF.

The V and J genes are TRBV28 and TRBJ1-4, with TRBD1 identical over 10 bases. Germline trimming cut 8 bases from V and 8 bases from J; bases unmatched to any gene: 8. Germline assignment: CDR1 MDHEN and CDR2 SYDVKM. The length of the CDR3 is 14 residues. CDR3 sequence (DNA): TGTGCCAGCGGGATGACAGGGGGCCGGGAAAAACTGTTTTTT. Its translation: CASGMTGGREKLFF.

The chain links TRBV28 to TRBJ2-3; 9 bases map to TRBD1. This CDR3 has 15 amino acids. Trimming removed 5 bases from V and 3 bases from J; junction bases left unmatched: 6. Germline V gene lookup returns CDR1 MDHEN and CDR2 SYDVKM. The CDR3, as DNA: TGTGCCAGCAGTCCTGTGGGACAGGGAACAGATACGCAGTATTTT. Residues: CASSPVGQGTDTQYF.

The chain recombines TRBV1 with TRBJ2-3; no check of the table's D call, TRBD2, against the DNA was made. TRBV1 is deemed a pseudogene. The length of the CDR3 is 16 residues. The CDR3 DNA sequence: TGCACCAGCAGCAGGTCGCTAGCGGGGTACACAGATACGCAGTATTTT. It translates to CTSSRSLAGYTDTQYF.

The chain combines TRBV9 with TRBJ2-1; D possibly corresponds to TRBD2 (6 bases). Germline V lookup: CDR1 SGDLS, CDR2 YYNGEE. CDR3 length equals 16 residues. V was clipped by 4 bases and J by 2 bases, with 16 bases between them. CDR3 DNA: TGTGCCAGCAGCCCGACGGAGGGTAGGACCTACAATGAGCAGTTCTTC. Translation gives CASSPTEGRTYNEQFF.

Comments on this clone: This is likely an artifact of a read error, given a far larger clone one base away. Other DNA sequences within the sample encode an identical CDR3. The gene calls are TRBV7-8 and TRBJ1-5; D not certain. Germline lookup yields CDR1 SGHVS and CDR2 FQNEAQ. The CDR3 has 13 residues. Written as DNA, the CDR3 is TGTGCCAGCAGCTTATCGGGATATCAGCCCCAACATTTT. Translated, it gives CASSLSGYQPQHF.

The CDR3 here is CASSLEGTLETQYF. CDR3 coding DNA: TGTGCCAGCAGCTTAGAGGGTACCTTGGAGACCCAGTACTTC. The chain links TRBV11-2 to TRBJ2-5; D is unclear. The germline V gene has CDR1 SGHAT and CDR2 FQNNGV. The CDR3 is 14 amino acids. Trimming removed 0 bases from V and 5 bases from J, with 10 bases in between.

The rearrangement joins TRBV7-9 to TRBJ2-7; D perhaps matches TRBD2 (6 bases). Germline V gives CDR1 SEHNR, CDR2 FQNEAQ (reference sequence). Trimming shortened V by 3 bases and J by 2 bases, and 11 bases separated the two germline ends. The CDR3 runs 14 residues. The CDR3 DNA reads TGTGCCAGCAGCTTGCGGGACGGACCCTACGAGCAGTACTTC. Translated: CASSLRDGPYEQYF.

On this clone: The conserved closing phenylalanine or tryptophan is absent in this CDR3, likely reflecting a read error. V is TRBV5-6 and J is TRBJ1-5; D gene uncertain. Per the germline V gene, CDR1 is SGHDT and CDR2 is YYEEEE. This CDR3 has 12 amino acids. Trimming cost V 3 bases and J 7 bases, with 8 bases left between them. The CDR3 is CASSSLGQPQHL. The CDR3 DNA follows: TGTGCCAGCAGCTCCCTCGGGCAGCCCCAGCATCTT.

The chain is built from TRBV7-8 and TRBJ2-1, with 7 bases matching TRBD1. V shed 5 bases and J 3 bases; nucleotides not matched to a gene: 10. CDR1 and CDR2 (germline): SGHVS, FQNEAQ. The CDR3 runs to 16 residues. The CDR3 DNA reads as TGTGCCAGCAGCCCCACCGACAGGGCGGTCTACAATGAGCAGTTCTTC. As protein: CASSPTDRAVYNEQFF.

This clone was seen more than once but under ten times. The chain recombines TRBV5-4 with TRBJ2-3, with D unresolved. The length of the CDR3 is 15 residues. Trimming cost V 0 bases and J 14 bases, with 22 bases left between them. Germline-derived CDR1 and CDR2 are SGHNT and YYREEE (reference sequence). The CDR3 sequence: CASSLGGKGFLAPYF. The CDR3, as DNA: TGTGCCAGCAGCTTGGGTGGAAAGGGATTCTTGGCTCCGTATTTT.